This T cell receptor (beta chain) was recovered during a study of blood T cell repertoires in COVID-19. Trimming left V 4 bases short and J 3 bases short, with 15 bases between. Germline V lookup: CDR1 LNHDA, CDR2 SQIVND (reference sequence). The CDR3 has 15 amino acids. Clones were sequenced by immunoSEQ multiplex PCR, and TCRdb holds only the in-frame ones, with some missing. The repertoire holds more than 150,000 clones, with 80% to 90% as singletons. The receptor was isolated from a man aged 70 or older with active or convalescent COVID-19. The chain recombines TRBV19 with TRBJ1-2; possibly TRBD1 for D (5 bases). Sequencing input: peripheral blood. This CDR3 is CASSTAAGEYYGYTF. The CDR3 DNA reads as TGTGCCAGTAGTACTGCAGCGGGGGAATACTATGGCTACACCTTC.